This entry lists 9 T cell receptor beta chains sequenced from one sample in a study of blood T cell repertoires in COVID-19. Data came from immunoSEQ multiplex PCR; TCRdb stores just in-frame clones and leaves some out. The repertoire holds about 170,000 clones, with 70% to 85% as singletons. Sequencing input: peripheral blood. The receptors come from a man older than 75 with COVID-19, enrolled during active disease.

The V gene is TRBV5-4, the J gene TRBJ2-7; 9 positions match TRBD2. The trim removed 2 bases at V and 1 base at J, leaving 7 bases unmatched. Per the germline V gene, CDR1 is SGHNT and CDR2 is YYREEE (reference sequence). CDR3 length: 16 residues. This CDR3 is CASSLATSGSSYEQYF. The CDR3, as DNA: TGTGCCAGCAGCTTAGCGACTAGCGGCAGTTCCTACGAGCAGTACTTC.

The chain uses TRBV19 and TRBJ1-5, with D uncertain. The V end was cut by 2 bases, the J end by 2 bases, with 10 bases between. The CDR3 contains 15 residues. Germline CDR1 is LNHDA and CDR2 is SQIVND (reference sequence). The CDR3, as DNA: TGTGCCAGTAGTATAAGAGGGCATGGCAATCAGCCCCAGCATTTT. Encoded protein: CASSIRGHGNQPQHF.

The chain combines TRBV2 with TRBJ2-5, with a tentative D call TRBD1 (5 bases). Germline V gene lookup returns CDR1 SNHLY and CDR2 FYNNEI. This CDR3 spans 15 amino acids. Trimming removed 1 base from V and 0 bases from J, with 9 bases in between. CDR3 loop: CASSEGQMYQETQYF. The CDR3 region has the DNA TGTGCCAGCAGTGAAGGACAGATGTACCAAGAGACCCAGTACTTC.

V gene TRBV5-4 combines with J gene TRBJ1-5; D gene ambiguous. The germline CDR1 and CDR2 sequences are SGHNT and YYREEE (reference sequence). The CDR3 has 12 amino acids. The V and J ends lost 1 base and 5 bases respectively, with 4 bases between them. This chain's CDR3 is CASSLPDQPQHF. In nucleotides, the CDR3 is TGTGCCAGCAGCTTGCCCGATCAGCCCCAGCATTTT.

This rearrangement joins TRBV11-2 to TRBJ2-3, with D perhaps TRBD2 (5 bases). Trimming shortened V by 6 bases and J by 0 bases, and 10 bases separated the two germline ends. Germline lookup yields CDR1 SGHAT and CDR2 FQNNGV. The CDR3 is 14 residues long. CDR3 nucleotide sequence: TGTGCCAGCAGTTTCGGACTGAGCACAGATACGCAGTATTTT. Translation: CASSFGLSTDTQYF. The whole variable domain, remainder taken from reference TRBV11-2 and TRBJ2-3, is EAGVAQSPRYKIIEKRQSVAFWCNPISGHATLYWYQQILGQGPKLLIQFQNNGVVDDSQLPKDRFSAERLKGVDSTLKIQPAKLEDSAVYLCASSFGLSTDTQYFGPGTRLTVL.

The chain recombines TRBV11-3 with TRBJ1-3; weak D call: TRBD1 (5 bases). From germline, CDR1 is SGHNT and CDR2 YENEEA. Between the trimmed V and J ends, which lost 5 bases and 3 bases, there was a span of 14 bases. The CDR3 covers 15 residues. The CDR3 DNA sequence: TGTGCCAGCAGCCTTAGCGGGACCAATGGAAACACCATATATTTT. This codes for CASSLSGTNGNTIYF.

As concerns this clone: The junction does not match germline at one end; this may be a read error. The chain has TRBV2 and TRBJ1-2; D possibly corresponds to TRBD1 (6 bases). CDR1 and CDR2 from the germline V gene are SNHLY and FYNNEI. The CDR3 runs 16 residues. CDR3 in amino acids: CASSEEGTHGDYGYTF. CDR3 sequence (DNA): TGTGCCAGCAGCGAAGAAGGGACACACGGCGACTATGGCTACACCTTC.

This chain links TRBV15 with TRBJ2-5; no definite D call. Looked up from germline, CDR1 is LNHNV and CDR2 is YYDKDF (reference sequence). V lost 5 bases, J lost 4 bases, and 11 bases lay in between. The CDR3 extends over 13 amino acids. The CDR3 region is CATSSLTGETQYF. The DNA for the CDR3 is TGTGCCACCAGCTCCCTCACGGGAGAGACCCAGTACTTC.

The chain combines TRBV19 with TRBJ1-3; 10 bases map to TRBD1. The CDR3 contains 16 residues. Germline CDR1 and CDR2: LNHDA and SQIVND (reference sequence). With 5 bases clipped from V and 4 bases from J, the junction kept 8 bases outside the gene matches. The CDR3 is CASSPTGTGAGNTIYF. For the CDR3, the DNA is TGTGCCAGTAGTCCCACCGGGACAGGGGCAGGAAACACCATATATTTT.